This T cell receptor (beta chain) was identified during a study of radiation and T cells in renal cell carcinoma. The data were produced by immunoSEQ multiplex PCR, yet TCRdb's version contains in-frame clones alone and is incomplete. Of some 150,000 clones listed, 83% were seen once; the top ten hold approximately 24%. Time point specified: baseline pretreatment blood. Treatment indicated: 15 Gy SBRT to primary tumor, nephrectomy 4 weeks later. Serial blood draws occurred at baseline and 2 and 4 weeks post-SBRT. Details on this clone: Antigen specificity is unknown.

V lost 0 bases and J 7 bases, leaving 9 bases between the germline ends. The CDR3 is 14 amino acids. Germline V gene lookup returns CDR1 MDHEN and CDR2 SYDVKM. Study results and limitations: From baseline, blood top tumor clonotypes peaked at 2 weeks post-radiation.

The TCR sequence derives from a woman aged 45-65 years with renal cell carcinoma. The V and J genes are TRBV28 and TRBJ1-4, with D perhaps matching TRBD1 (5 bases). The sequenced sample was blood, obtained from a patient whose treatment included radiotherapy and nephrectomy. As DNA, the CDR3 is TGTGCCAGCAGTTTATGGGGACTCTCTGAAAAACTGTTTTTT. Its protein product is CASSLWGLSEKLFF.